The entry below gives a single TCR beta chain sequence along with its context. Original methodology: Estimated nucleated cell counts came from reference gene primer amplification. Method: immunoSEQ multiplex PCR; TCRdb's copy keeps in-frame clones and lacks some. V and J calls and clone size are copied from that table; D and trimming were computed from the DNA. The sample yields roughly 39,000 clones, around 86% seen once. The sample comes from a study of blood T cell repertoires in COVID-19. Whole-study context: The United States, Italy and Spain provided the acute and convalescent COVID-19 samples. T cells, B-cell-depleted T cells, or PBMCs supplied cDNA or gDNA.

Germline V gives CDR1 MNHEY, CDR2 SMNVEV (reference sequence). Trimming left V 2 bases short and J 1 base short, with 14 bases between. The CDR3 has 16 residues. J is TRBJ1-1 and V is TRBV27; tentative D call: TRBD1 (6 bases). The TCR sequence derives from a man aged 50 or older with active or convalescent COVID-19. Sequenced material: peripheral blood. CDR3 sequence reads: CASSLKGGPWNTEAFF. CDR3 bases: TGTGCCAGCAGTTTAAAAGGGGGTCCTTGGAACACTGAAGCTTTCTTT.